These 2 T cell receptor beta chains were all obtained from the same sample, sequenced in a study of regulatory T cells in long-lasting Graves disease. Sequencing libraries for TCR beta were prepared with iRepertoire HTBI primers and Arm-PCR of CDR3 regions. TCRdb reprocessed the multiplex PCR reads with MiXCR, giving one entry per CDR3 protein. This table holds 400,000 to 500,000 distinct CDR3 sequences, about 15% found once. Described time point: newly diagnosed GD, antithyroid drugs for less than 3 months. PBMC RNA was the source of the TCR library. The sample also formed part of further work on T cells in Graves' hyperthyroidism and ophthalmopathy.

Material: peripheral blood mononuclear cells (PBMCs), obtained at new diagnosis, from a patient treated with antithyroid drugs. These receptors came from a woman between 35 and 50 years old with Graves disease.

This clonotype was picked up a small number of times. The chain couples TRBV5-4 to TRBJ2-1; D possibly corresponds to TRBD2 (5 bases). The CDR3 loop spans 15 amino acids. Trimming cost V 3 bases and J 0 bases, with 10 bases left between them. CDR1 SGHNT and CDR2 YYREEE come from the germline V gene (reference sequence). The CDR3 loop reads CASSSAGGSYNEQFF. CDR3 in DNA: TGTGCCAGCAGCTCTGCTGGAGGCTCCTACAATGAGCAGTTCTTC.

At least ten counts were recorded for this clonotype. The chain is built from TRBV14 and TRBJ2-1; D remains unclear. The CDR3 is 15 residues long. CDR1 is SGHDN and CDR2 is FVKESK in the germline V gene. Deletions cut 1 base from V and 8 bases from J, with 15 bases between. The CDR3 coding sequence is TGTGCCAGCAGCCAAGTCGGTAGGGAACTCGATGAGCAGTTCTTC. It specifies CASSQVGRELDEQFF.